The 9 T cell receptor beta chains reported below all come from one sample, sequenced in a study of cytomegalovirus exposure and HLA in healthy donors. PCR employed 60 Vbeta and 13 Jbeta primers. Clones were read by immunoSEQ multiplex PCR, and TCRdb kept only the in-frame ones, dropping some. Of about 150,000 clones in the sample, 80% to 90% are singletons; the top ten hold more than 3.5%. The specimen was PBMCs. The origin of the receptors is a woman between 40 and 50 years old in good health and CMV-seropositive.

This rearrangement joins TRBV18 to TRBJ2-5, with D maybe TRBD2 (5 bases). CDR3 length: 13 residues. The germline V and J ends were trimmed by 3 bases and 3 bases, with 8 bases remaining between them. From germline, CDR1 is KGHSH and CDR2 LQKENI. The chain's CDR3 is CASSPGVKETQYF. The CDR3 DNA reads TGTGCCAGCTCACCGGGAGTAAAAGAGACCCAGTACTTC.

The chain links TRBV28 to TRBJ1-5; 10 bases match TRBD1. V shed 6 bases, J shed 6 bases, and the junction held 14 bases outside the gene matches. Germline V gene sequence: CDR1 MDHEN, CDR2 SYDVKM. This CDR3 comprises 17 residues. For the CDR3, the DNA is TGTGCCAGCAGCCGCGGGACAGGGGTGGGATCGGGTCAGCCCCAGCATTTT. It encodes CASSRGTGVGSGQPQHF.

Note on this clone: Germline is not matched at one junction end, which may reflect a read error. The V and J genes are TRBV4-2 and TRBJ2-5, with TRBD2 matching over 8 bases. Germline CDR1 is LGHNA and CDR2 is YNFKEQ. The CDR3 sequence is 13 residues long. DNA of the CDR3: TGTGCCAGCAGCCAAGAAATTAGCGGGACCCGGTACTTC. Encoded protein: CASSQEISGTRYF.

As to this clone: Germline and junction disagree at one end, which may indicate a read error. The chain uses TRBV7-9 and TRBJ1-1; 9 bases align to TRBD1. The CDR3 has 15 amino acids. Per the germline V gene, CDR1 is SEHNR and CDR2 is FQNEAQ (reference sequence). The CDR3 loop is CSSSSAGTGHTEAFF. For the CDR3, the DNA is TGTTCCAGCAGCTCCGCCGGGACAGGGCACACTGAAGCTTTCTTT.

The V gene is TRBV19, the J gene TRBJ1-6, with TRBD1 matching over 10 bases. This CDR3 has 14 residues. J was trimmed by 10 bases and V by 7 bases; bases with no gene match: 7. The germline V gene encodes CDR1 LNHDA and CDR2 SQIVND (reference sequence). CDR3 sequence (DNA): TGTGCCAGTACCCCGACAGGGGGCGTATCACCCCTCCACTTT. Translation: CASTPTGGVSPLHF. Variable domain in full (rest from reference TRBV19 and TRBJ1-6): DGGITQSPKYLFRKEGQNVTLSCEQNLNHDAMYWYRQDPGQGLRLIYYSQIVNDFQKGDIAEGYSVSREKKESFPLTVTSAQKNPTAFYLCASTPTGGVSPLHFGNGTRLTVT.

CDR3 coding DNA: TGTGCCATCAGTGCTAATTACGAGCAGTACTTC. It encodes CAISANYEQYF. The V gene is TRBV10-3, the J gene TRBJ2-7; no clear D. Germline lookup yields CDR1 ENHRY and CDR2 SYGVKD. The CDR3 is 11 amino acids. V was pared by 4 bases and J by 4 bases, with 5 bases between.

The rearrangement joins TRBV7-9 to TRBJ2-3, with 9 bases aligning to TRBD2. The CDR3 consists of 14 residues. Trimming removed 5 bases from V and 5 bases from J; junction bases left unmatched: 5. Germline CDR1 reads SEHNR; CDR2 reads FQNEAQ (reference sequence). The CDR3 nucleotides are TGTGCCAGCAGCGGGGGACTAGCTAGAGATACGCAGTATTTT. This sequence encodes CASSGGLARDTQYF.

The V gene is TRBV27, the J gene TRBJ1-1, with 7 bases identical to TRBD1. Germline CDR1 is MNHEY and CDR2 is SMNVEV (reference sequence). The CDR3 spans 13 residues. V lost 5 bases and J lost 5; bases outside the gene matches: 5. The CDR3 is CASSRQGTTEAFF. Here the CDR3 DNA reads TGTGCCAGCAGTCGACAGGGTACGACTGAAGCTTTCTTT.

This rearrangement joins TRBV5-1 to TRBJ2-5; 7 bases match TRBD1. CDR1 and CDR2 (germline): SGHRS, YFSETQ. V lost 0 bases to trimming and J lost 6 bases; unmatched junction nucleotides: 11. The CDR3 is 16 residues long. Here the CDR3 DNA reads TGCGCCAGCAGCTTGGAAGGGACAGTTCCCGGAAAGACCCAGTACTTC. The encoded protein is CASSLEGTVPGKTQYF.